This T cell receptor (beta chain) was observed in a study of cytomegalovirus exposure and HLA in healthy donors. Broader study findings: Cytomegalovirus association was listed for approximately 150 TCR beta chains.

The CDR3 loop spans 15 amino acids. The ends lost 2 bases at V and 0 bases at J; junction bases unmatched: 1. CDR1 SGDLS and CDR2 YYNGEE come from the germline V gene. TCRdb keeps only in-frame clones here, not all; method: immunoSEQ multiplex PCR. This sample carries around 180,000 clones, roughly 83% of them seen once, and the ten largest clones take approximately 1.5%. In this sample, this clone turned up once. Its antigen is not identified. This receptor was taken from a woman in her late teens or twenties in good health and CMV-seronegative. The rearrangement joins TRBV9 to TRBJ2-2; 7 bases line up with TRBD1. Sequenced sample: PBMCs. CDR3 in amino acids: CASSVGTANTGELFF. CDR3 DNA sequence: TGTGCCAGCAGCGTTGGGACAGCGAACACCGGGGAGCTGTTTTTT.